Sequencing of this T cell receptor beta chain was carried out in a study of shared clonotypes between healthy human individuals. Execution of the assay was at deep level. Here immunoSEQ multiplex PCR was the method, and the copy in TCRdb shows in-frame clones only, minus some. The sample shows about 2 million clones, about 95% of them seen only once. Trimming removed 3 bases from V and 1 base from J; junction bases left unmatched: 7. From germline, CDR1 is MDHEN and CDR2 SYDVKM. The length of the CDR3 is 16 residues. Terminally differentiated effector memory CD45RA+ cells were excluded from the naive CD8 cells, which were CD45RO-negative and positively selected for CCR7.

The material sequenced was naive CD8+ T cells sorted from blood. This receptor was obtained from a man aged 18 to 30 in good health. This chain uses TRBV28 with TRBJ1-1; 8 bases align to TRBD1. The chain's CDR3 is CASSFGFGQGNTEAFF. CDR3 nucleotides: TGTGCCAGCAGTTTCGGCTTCGGACAGGGGAACACTGAAGCTTTCTTT.